The clone carrying this T cell receptor (beta chain) turned up a few times. Its antigen remains unknown. The data derive from a study of identical twins. Study results and caveats: Insertion counts were lower in abundant cord blood beta clonotypes, a trend that memory repertoires did not show. Rather than following the same donors, the conclusions depended on cross-sectional statistical analysis.

TCRdb fed the 5' RACE reads into MiXCR, producing one record per CDR3 protein. The sample shows about 490,000 distinct CDR3 sequences, around 15% of them seen only once. Germline loops: CDR1 SGHVS, CDR2 FQNEAQ. This CDR3 contains 15 residues. The V end was cut by 2 bases, the J end by 2 bases, with 12 bases between. The sample was also reused in another study, on yellow fever vaccine responses in identical twins.

The V gene is TRBV7-8, the J gene TRBJ1-2; D possibly corresponds to TRBD1 (6 bases). What was sequenced was CD4+ T cells sorted from blood. This sequence was found in a woman aged 18-30 years in good health. CDR3 protein: CASSLNGGQNYGYTF. The CDR3 coding sequence is TGTGCCAGCAGCTTAAATGGGGGGCAGAACTATGGCTACACCTTC.